The 9 T cell receptor beta chains below come from one sample, sequenced in a study of blood T cells in healthy people across ages (dated by TCRdb to the mid-2010s). The library was made by 5' RACE. Sequencer: Illumina HiSeq 2500. The second PCR ran for about 6 to 12 cycles and used a J-beta primer mix along with a sample-barcoded 5' primer. TCRdb itself trimmed the public reads at Q25 with fastp, ran MiXCR and retained productive beta chains. Rows with one shared CDR3 protein collapse into an entry with the most common genes and DNA. This sample gives 750,000 to 1,000,000 distinct CDR3 sequences in total; about 28% of them show up just once. The top ten hold 9.5% to 13% of the sample. These data were likewise used in another study, on T cells of mothers and their children.

Sequencing input: blood. These receptors came from a middle-aged woman in good health.

The chain couples TRBV28 to TRBJ1-3, with a tentative D call TRBD1 (6 bases). The V end lost 10 bases, the J end lost 0 bases, and 16 bases lay between the germline ends. The CDR3 consists of 15 residues. Germline lookup yields CDR1 MDHEN and CDR2 SYDVKM. The CDR3 is CATTRGAVSGNTIYF. The CDR3 DNA reads as TGTGCCACCACACGGGGGGCCGTCTCTGGAAACACCATATATTTT.

This clonotype was counted only a few times. V gene TRBV5-6 combines with J gene TRBJ2-7, with TRBD2 identical over 7 bases. The germline V gene has CDR1 SGHDT and CDR2 YYEEEE. The CDR3 is 17 amino acids. The V gene end was trimmed by 4 bases and the J gene end by 7 bases; junction bases not matched to a gene: 20. CDR3 in amino acids: CASSSTGTTPVDNEQYF. In nucleotides, the CDR3 is TGTGCCAGCAGCAGCACCGGGACTACACCTGTTGACAATGAGCAGTACTTC. Complete variable domain (other parts from reference TRBV5-6 and TRBJ2-7): DAGVTQSPTHLIKTRGQQVTLRCSPKSGHDTVSWYQQALGQGPQFIFQYYEEEERQRGNFPDRFSGHQFPNYSSELNVNALLLGDSALYLCASSSTGTTPVDNEQYFGPGTRLTVT.

This clonotype was seen ten or more times. CDR3 nucleotides: TGTGCCATCAAGGGCAAAATGGGCGAGCAGTACTTC. Amino acids: CAIKGKMGEQYF. The gene calls are TRBV10-3 and TRBJ2-7; no reliable D call. The CDR3 totals 12 residues. Germline CDR1 reads ENHRY; CDR2 reads SYGVKD. V shed 7 bases and J shed 6 bases, with 13 bases lying between them.

The chain links TRBV5-1 to TRBJ2-7, with D maybe TRBD1 (6 bases). V was trimmed by 2 bases and J by 7 bases, leaving 16 bases between them. From germline, CDR1 is SGHRS and CDR2 YFSETQ. The CDR3 length is 14 residues. The CDR3: CASSFQGSSGEQYF. In nucleotides, the CDR3 is TGCGCCAGCAGCTTTCAGGGGTCTTCTGGGGAGCAGTACTTC.

This clonotype has just a few counts. The V call is TRBV4-1, the J call TRBJ2-3; 8 nucleotides align to TRBD2. Trimming removed 0 bases from V and 3 bases from J; junction bases left unmatched: 8. Germline lookup yields CDR1 MGHRA and CDR2 YSYEKL. The CDR3 consists of 17 residues. CDR3 loop: CASSQDPAGVATDTQYF. CDR3 sequence (DNA): TGCGCCAGCAGCCAAGATCCAGCGGGGGTTGCGACAGATACGCAGTATTTT.

This clonotype came up a few times. The chain joins TRBV28 to TRBJ1-4, with D unclear. This CDR3 has 16 residues. Trimming pared 5 bases from V and 4 bases from J, leaving 17 bases between. Germline values: CDR1 MDHEN, CDR2 SYDVKM. As DNA, the CDR3 is TGTGCCAGCAGTCCGAATAGAGGGAGCGATAATGAAAAACTGTTTTTT. This translates into CASSPNRGSDNEKLFF.

As for this clonotype: Given a much more abundant clone one base away, this may be a read error. The chain is built from TRBV29-1 and TRBJ2-1; 7 positions agree with TRBD1. The CDR3 is 13 amino acids. The germline CDR1 and CDR2 sequences are SQVTM and ANQGSEA. J was trimmed by 2 bases and V by 7 bases; bases with no gene match: 5. This CDR3 reads CSGGQWPYNEQFF. In DNA, the CDR3 is TGCAGCGGGGGACAGTGGCCCTACAATGAGCAGTTCTTC.

Remarks on this clonotype: Since no conserved phenylalanine or tryptophan closes the CDR3, a read error is the likely cause. The chain uses TRBV29-1 and TRBJ2-2, with D possibly matching TRBD1 (5 bases). V lost 7 bases and J lost 0, with 18 bases in between. The length of the CDR3 is 16 residues. Germline V gene lookup returns CDR1 SQVTM and CDR2 ANQGSEA. The CDR3 protein is CSASRRQGTNTGELFC. The CDR3 region has the DNA TGCAGCGCCTCACGGCGTCAGGGTACGAACACCGGGGAGCTGTTTTGT.

The J gene is TRBJ2-1, the V gene TRBV5-6, with 8 bases identical to TRBD2. The CDR3 sequence is 13 residues long. With V trimmed by 2 bases and J by 10 bases, 5 bases remained unmatched. In germline, CDR1 is SGHDT, CDR2 YYEEEE. The CDR3 protein is CASSFGLAQEQFF. Here the CDR3 DNA reads TGTGCCAGCAGCTTTGGACTAGCCCAAGAGCAGTTCTTC.